The 24 T cell receptor beta chains presented below share a single source sample, sequenced in a study of regulatory T cells in long-lasting Graves disease. Regarding time point: newly diagnosed GD, antithyroid drugs for less than 3 months. PBMC-extracted RNA yielded the TCR library. The authors built TCR beta libraries using iRepertoire HTBI primers and Arm-PCR of CDR3 regions. TCRdb ran MiXCR on the multiplex PCR reads and lists one entry per CDR3 protein. Of 300,000 to 400,000 distinct CDR3 sequences listed, around a sixth are singletons. The specimen was peripheral blood mononuclear cells (PBMCs), collected at new diagnosis, from a patient treated with antithyroid drugs. Every receptor here comes from a female donor with Graves disease.

The chain has TRBV6-1 and TRBJ2-1; D gene ambiguous. With 6 bases removed from V and 7 bases from J, the gap between germline ends came to 10 bases. Per germline, CDR1 MNHNS and CDR2 SASEGT. The length of the CDR3 is 12 residues. The CDR3, as DNA: TGTGCCAGCAGCGGATTCAGGAATGAGCAGTTCTTC. Translation: CASSGFRNEQFF.

This chain joins TRBV30 and TRBJ1-1; D perhaps matches TRBD1 (5 bases). Trimming shortened V by 5 bases and J by 1 base, and 17 bases separated the two germline ends. Germline V gives CDR1 GTSNPN, CDR2 SVGIG (reference sequence). The CDR3 runs 15 residues. CDR3 nucleotide sequence: TGTGCCTGGTCGCTTTGGGGGGGAACGAACACTGAAGCTTTCTTT. This sequence encodes CAWSLWGGTNTEAFF.

This clonotype was counted ten times or more. The chain employs TRBV5-1 and TRBJ2-3, with D perhaps matching TRBD1 (6 bases). The length of the CDR3 is 14 residues. Between the trimmed V and J ends, which lost 0 bases and 2 bases, there was a span of 7 bases. Germline assignment: CDR1 SGHRS and CDR2 YFSETQ. Here the CDR3 reads CASSLGTATDTQYF. The CDR3 DNA follows: TGCGCCAGCAGCTTGGGGACAGCCACAGATACGCAGTATTTT.

In its sample, this clonotype was seen a few times. This chain links TRBV5-1 with TRBJ1-5; 10 positions match TRBD1. Germline assignment: CDR1 SGHRS and CDR2 YFSETQ. CDR3 length equals 15 residues. The junction had 5 bases not matched to a gene; V was cut back by 0 bases and J by 8 bases. The CDR3 bases are TGCGCCAGCAGCTTGGGACAGGGGGCTCATGAGCCCCAGCATTTT. Its protein product is CASSLGQGAHEPQHF.

This clonotype was recorded at least ten times. V usage is TRBV28 and J usage is TRBJ1-1, with D perhaps matching TRBD1 (5 bases). This CDR3 contains 15 residues. CDR1 and CDR2 from the germline V gene are MDHEN and SYDVKM. The V gene lost 1 base and the J gene lost 4 bases, with 13 bases spanning the gap. The CDR3 here is CASSLFRGGGTEAFF. The DNA for the CDR3 is TGTGCCAGCAGTTTATTTAGGGGAGGAGGCACTGAAGCTTTCTTT.

In regard to this clonotype: A much larger clone sits a single nucleotide away, making a read error possible. The chain recombines TRBV28 with TRBJ1-5; possibly TRBD1 for D (5 bases). The V gene's germline CDR1 is MDHEN and CDR2 SYDVKM. There are 15 residues in the CDR3. V lost 3 bases and J lost 5, with 14 bases in between. The CDR3, as DNA: TGTGCCAGCAGTTTTCGGGGCAGGGATGATCAGCCCCAGCATTTT. It codes for CASSFRGRDDQPQHF.

This clonotype was seen at least ten times. The junction departs from the called germline gene at one end, perhaps through a read error. The chain is built from TRBV28 and TRBJ1-3; no firm D call. This CDR3 region has 12 residues. The germline gives CDR1 MDHEN, CDR2 SYDVKM. The CDR3 spells CASSPLGNTIYF. CDR3 sequence (DNA): TGCGCCAGCAGCCCTCTAGGAAACACCATATATTTT.

In this sample, this clonotype turned up a few times. This rearrangement joins TRBV3-1 to TRBJ1-5; D not resolved. Germline assignment: CDR1 LGHDT and CDR2 YNNKEL (reference sequence). CDR3 length: 13 amino acids. V lost 3 bases and J lost 2, with 5 bases in between. CDR3 DNA: TGTGCCAGCAGCCAGCACTGCAATCAGCCCCAGCATTTT. Translating it yields CASSQHCNQPQHF. The entire variable domain, with the rest obtained from reference TRBV3-1 and TRBJ1-5, is as follows: DTAVSQTPKYLVTQMGNDKSIKCEQNLGHDTMYWYKQDSKKFLKIMFSYNNKELIINETVPNRFSPKSPDKAHLNLHINSLELGDSAVYFCASSQHCNQPQHFGDGTRLSIL.

This clonotype was detected ten times or more. The V gene is TRBV14, the J gene TRBJ1-1; D may be TRBD1 (5 bases). The CDR3 sequence is 14 residues long. Germline loops: CDR1 SGHDN, CDR2 FVKESK. The V and J ends lost 5 bases and 5 bases respectively, with 15 bases between them. CDR3 sequence: CASSYRARGTEAFF. CDR3 DNA sequence: TGTGCCAGCAGCTATAGAGCACGGGGGACTGAAGCTTTCTTT.

This clonotype has a handful of counts. The chain joins TRBV20-1 to TRBJ2-1; TRBD2 matches 10 bases. The germline V gene encodes CDR1 DFQATT and CDR2 SNEGSKA (reference sequence). J gave up 5 bases and V 2 bases, and 6 bases lay outside the gene matches. The CDR3 has 15 residues. In DNA, the CDR3 is TGCAGTGCTAGAATACCGGGACTAGCGAACAATGAGCAGTTCTTC. Translating gives CSARIPGLANNEQFF.

This clonotype was seen ten or more times. This rearrangement joins TRBV24-1 to TRBJ2-2; D is possibly TRBD1 or TRBD2 (5 bases each). Trimming removed 0 bases at V and 6 bases at J, with 7 bases between. The CDR3 consists of 14 residues. The germline gives CDR1 KGHDR, CDR2 SFDVKD. CDR3 protein: CATSDLVGAGELFF. The DNA of the CDR3 is TGTGCCACCAGTGATTTGGTGGGGGCCGGGGAGCTGTTTTTT.

This clonotype was recorded many times. The CDR3 region is CASTGASTEAFF. The CDR3 DNA sequence: TGCGCCAGCACGGGAGCGAGCACTGAAGCTTTCTTT. This chain uses TRBV10-2 with TRBJ1-1; D is ambiguous. V lost 7 bases and J 4 bases, leaving 10 bases between the germline ends. CDR3 length equals 12 residues. Per germline, CDR1 WSHSY and CDR2 SAAADI.

This clonotype showed up many times. The V and J genes are TRBV7-9 and TRBJ1-5; D not certain. The V gene's germline CDR1 is SEHNR and CDR2 FQNEAQ (reference sequence). This CDR3 has 14 residues. V gave up 8 bases and J gave up 1 base, with 12 bases separating them. CDR3 sequence (DNA): TGTGCCAGCGGAGAAAACTTGAGCAATCAGCCCCAGCATTTT. It is translated as CASGENLSNQPQHF.

This clonotype appeared many times. The chain couples TRBV19 to TRBJ1-1; the match to TRBD1 covers 10 bases. The length of the CDR3 is 14 residues. From germline, CDR1 is LNHDA and CDR2 SQIVND (reference sequence). The J segment lost 5 bases and the V segment lost 9 bases, leaving 9 bases of the junction unmatched. CDR3 amino acids: CARNRTGGWTEAFF. CDR3 in DNA: TGTGCCAGGAACCGGACAGGGGGATGGACTGAAGCTTTCTTT.

Remarks on this clonotype: A much larger clone sits a single nucleotide away, making a read error possible. The gene calls are TRBV7-2 and TRBJ2-1; D is unresolved. The CDR3 length is 16 residues. Per germline, CDR1 SGHTA and CDR2 FQGNSA. The CDR3 reads CAGSLRKVGSYNEQFF. CDR3 DNA: TGTGCCGGCAGCTTAAGAAAGGTGGGTTCGTACAATGAGCAGTTCTTC.

This clonotype has at least ten counts. This chain connects TRBV20-1 to TRBJ1-5; D is ambiguous. V lost 3 bases and J lost 5, with 8 bases in between. Germline V lookup: CDR1 DFQATT, CDR2 SNEGSKA (reference sequence). The CDR3 consists of 12 residues. DNA for the CDR3: TGCAGTGCTAGGACCCCAGATCAGCCCCAGCATTTT. It yields the protein CSARTPDQPQHF.

CDR3 nucleotides: TGTGCCAGCAGTGTCGGGGGGCTCCAAAACGAAAAACTGTTTTTT. Its translation is CASSVGGLQNEKLFF. The V and J genes are TRBV12-3 or TRBV12-4 and TRBJ1-4, with D perhaps matching TRBD1 (6 bases). V was shortened by 5 bases and J by 8 bases, with 18 bases between the two germline ends. This CDR3 contains 15 residues.

The table lists this clonotype with many counts. The chain has TRBV5-1 and TRBJ2-1, with D maybe TRBD1 (6 bases). The CDR3 covers 17 residues. Germline V lookup: CDR1 SGHRS, CDR2 YFSETQ. Trimming removed 2 bases at V and 0 bases at J, with 15 bases between. The CDR3 loop is CASSFATGIGSYNEQFF. The CDR3 DNA sequence: TGCGCCAGCAGCTTCGCGACAGGAATCGGCTCCTACAATGAGCAGTTCTTC.

At least ten counts were recorded for this clonotype. The chain employs TRBV12-3 or TRBV12-4 and TRBJ2-2, with D perhaps TRBD2 (6 bases). V dropped 4 bases and J dropped 7 bases, with 13 bases sitting between them. This CDR3 spans 14 amino acids. CDR3 bases: TGTGCCAGCAGTTCCTCTTTCGGGGGCGGGGAGCTGTTTTTT. As protein: CASSSSFGGGELFF.

This clonotype was seen many times. This chain links TRBV30 with TRBJ2-7; weak D call: TRBD1 (6 bases). The CDR3 runs to 13 residues. The V gene's germline CDR1 is GTSNPN and CDR2 SVGIG (reference sequence). V gave up 2 bases and J gave up 3 bases, with 11 bases separating them. The CDR3, as DNA: TGTGCCTGGAGTCCGGGACATGGCTACGAGCAGTACTTC. Its translation is CAWSPGHGYEQYF.

This clonotype was seen more than once but under ten times. J is TRBJ2-3 and V is TRBV6-1, with 9 bases aligning to TRBD1. With 6 bases clipped from V and 6 bases from J, the junction kept 4 bases outside the gene matches. The CDR3 length is 13 residues. The V gene's germline CDR1 is MNHNS and CDR2 SASEGT. CDR3 in DNA: TGTGCCAGCAGCCAAACAGGGGGCGATACGCAGTATTTT. It translates to CASSQTGGDTQYF.

This clonotype showed up many times. The chain joins TRBV6-1 to TRBJ1-5; no definite D call. The germline CDR1 and CDR2 sequences are MNHNS and SASEGT. V was cut by 10 bases and J by 0 bases, with 19 bases left in between. This CDR3 spans 16 amino acids. Here the CDR3 DNA reads TGTGCCACCCGCGGGGTATCTCGCAATAGCAATCAGCCCCAGCATTTT. It is translated as CATRGVSRNSNQPQHF.

This clonotype was seen ten or more times. V gene TRBV6-1 combines with J gene TRBJ1-5, with a weak D call TRBD1 (5 bases). The V gene's germline CDR1 is MNHNS and CDR2 SASEGT. This CDR3 has 17 amino acids. V gave up 5 bases and J gave up 5 bases, with 22 bases separating them. CDR3 nucleotide sequence: TGTGCCAGCAGTCCTCGGACCCAGGGCCACTACTATCAGCCCCAGCATTTT. Translated, it gives CASSPRTQGHYYQPQHF.

The chain is built from TRBV2 and TRBJ1-4; a weak D match, TRBD1 (5 bases). V shed 6 bases and J shed 3 bases, with 14 bases lying between them. The CDR3 spans 15 residues. Per germline, CDR1 SNHLY and CDR2 FYNNEI. Written as DNA, the CDR3 is TGTGCCAGCAGGTCCTTGGGGGGGGCTAATGAAAAACTGTTTTTT. Translating it yields CASRSLGGANEKLFF.